This TCR beta chain derives from a study of cytomegalovirus exposure and HLA in healthy donors. Whole-study results and caveats: Reportedly, HLA-A and HLA-B alleles of most subjects were accurately predicted from TCR beta. In vitro data verified a few CMV-associated chains as specific for CMV antigens.

Germline V gene data show CDR1 as LGHNA and CDR2 as YSLEER. V was clipped by 0 bases and J by 4 bases; unmatched bases: 10. This CDR3 region has 20 residues. This PCR relied on a set of 60 Vbeta primers and 13 Jbeta primers. Data came from immunoSEQ multiplex PCR; TCRdb stores just in-frame clones and leaves some out. This sample has 120,000 or so clones; under 80% occur once, and the top ten carry 3% to 5%. On this clone itself: Its antigen is undetermined.

The clonotype comes from a man in his forties or fifties in good health and CMV-seropositive. Sequencing was done on a sample of PBMCs. This chain joins TRBV4-3 and TRBJ2-3; 16 bases align to TRBD2. The CDR3 sequence is CASSQEGYGTSGRDADTQYF. For the CDR3, the DNA is TGCGCCAGCAGCCAAGAAGGGTACGGGACTAGCGGGAGGGATGCAGATACGCAGTATTTT.